Presented here are 24 T cell receptor beta chains from one specimen sequenced in a study of memory CD4+ T cells and cytomegalovirus serostatus. Profiled with immunoSEQ multiplex PCR; TCRdb holds only in-frame clones, not every one. The sample consists of about 41,000 clones, 75% to 85% of them appearing once. Single viable CD3+CD4+CD8-CD45RO+ cells were sorted as the memory CD4+ T cells. The sequenced sample was memory CD4+ T cells from blood. Source of these receptors: an adult in good health and CMV-seronegative.

This clone was seen a handful of times. The chain joins TRBV6-6 to TRBJ2-2; D might be TRBD2 (6 bases). There are 14 residues in the CDR3. Trimming removed 4 bases from V and 3 bases from J, with 9 bases in between. Germline V gene sequence: CDR1 MNHNY, CDR2 SVGAGI (reference sequence). CDR3: CASSSAGHTGELFF. CDR3 DNA sequence: TGTGCCAGCAGTTCCGCGGGACACACCGGGGAGCTGTTTTTT.

This clone turned up a few times. V and J are TRBV7-6 and TRBJ2-5; D is ambiguous. V was shortened by 1 base and J by 2 bases, with 8 bases between the two germline ends. This CDR3 region has 14 residues. In germline, CDR1 is SGHVS, CDR2 FNYEAQ. CDR3 sequence: CASSLVLGQETQYF. DNA of the CDR3: TGTGCCAGCAGCTTAGTTCTGGGGCAAGAGACCCAGTACTTC.

This clone was detected only once. This chain's CDR3 is CSGGRAGGTGELFF. The DNA of the CDR3 is TGCAGCGGGGGGCGAGCGGGAGGGACCGGGGAGCTGTTTTTT. The chain recombines TRBV29-1 with TRBJ2-2; 10 nucleotides line up with TRBD2. This CDR3 spans 14 amino acids. Trimming took 7 bases from V and 5 from J; bases not matched to a gene: 7. The germline CDR1 and CDR2 sequences are SQVTM and ANQGSEA.

The V call is TRBV2, the J call TRBJ2-5, with D perhaps matching TRBD2 (5 bases). Germline V CDR1 and CDR2: SNHLY, FYNNEI. The CDR3 consists of 14 residues. V was shortened by 7 bases and J by 2 bases, with 14 bases between the two germline ends. The CDR3 here is CASNGNRGQETQYF. For the CDR3, the DNA is TGTGCCAGCAATGGGAACCGGGGTCAAGAGACCCAGTACTTC. The full variable domain, its missing parts supplied by reference TRBV2 and TRBJ2-5, is EPEVTQTPSHQVTQMGQEVILRCVPISNHLYFYWYRQILGQKVEFLVSFYNNEISEKSEIFDDQFSVERPDGSNFTLKIRSTKLEDSAMYFCASNGNRGQETQYFGPGTRLLVL.

The chain links TRBV6-1 to TRBJ2-2, with a tentative D call TRBD2 (6 bases). V lost 2 bases to trimming and J lost 0 bases, with 28 bases between them. The CDR3 covers 22 residues. The germline V gene encodes CDR1 MNHNS and CDR2 SASEGT. Here the CDR3 DNA reads TGTGCCAGCAGTGAAAAATGGTCCTGGAGGGTGGTCGCGGAGACGAACACCGGGGAGCTGTTTTTT. Protein product: CASSEKWSWRVVAETNTGELFF.

V usage is TRBV9 and J usage is TRBJ1-3, with D maybe TRBD1 (6 bases). CDR3 length: 16 residues. The germline V gene encodes CDR1 SGDLS and CDR2 YYNGEE. V dropped 3 bases and J dropped 0 bases, with 13 bases sitting between them. The CDR3 region is CASSAGQLLSGNTIYF. The CDR3 DNA sequence: TGTGCCAGCAGCGCGGGACAACTCCTCTCTGGAAACACCATATATTTT.

Only a few counts were recorded for this clone. The chain couples TRBV28 to TRBJ2-3; D ambiguous. Germline V gene sequence: CDR1 MDHEN, CDR2 SYDVKM. CDR3 length: 14 amino acids. Trimming cost V 5 bases and J 0 bases, with 9 bases left between them. CDR3 sequence: CASSGSLSTDTQYF. The CDR3 DNA reads as TGTGCCAGCAGTGGCAGTCTTAGCACAGATACGCAGTATTTT.

The V call is TRBV10-3, the J call TRBJ2-7, with TRBD1 matching 9 bases. This CDR3 has 14 amino acids. Germline-derived CDR1 and CDR2 are ENHRY and SYGVKD. The V segment lost 6 bases and the J segment 1 base; nucleotides outside the gene matches: 4. This CDR3 is CAISRTGESYEQYF. In nucleotides, the CDR3 is TGTGCCATCAGCCGGACAGGGGAGTCCTACGAGCAGTACTTC.

The V gene is TRBV19, the J gene TRBJ2-7, with D hard to call. Germline assignment: CDR1 LNHDA and CDR2 SQIVND (reference sequence). V lost 9 bases, J lost 0 bases, and 12 bases lay in between. The CDR3 consists of 13 residues. CDR3 nucleotides: TGTGCCAGCTCTCAAAGTTCCTCCTACGAGCAGTACTTC. It codes for CASSQSSSYEQYF. Combining the CDR3 with reference TRBV19 and TRBJ2-7 gives the whole variable domain DGGITQSPKYLFRKEGQNVTLSCEQNLNHDAMYWYRQDPGQGLRLIYYSQIVNDFQKGDIAEGYSVSREKKESFPLTVTSAQKNPTAFYLCASSQSSSYEQYFGPGTRLTVT.

The rearrangement joins TRBV19 to TRBJ1-2, with TRBD1 identical over 8 bases. The CDR3 length is 13 residues. The germline gives CDR1 LNHDA, CDR2 SQIVND (reference sequence). The V segment lost 7 bases and the J segment 7 bases; nucleotides outside the gene matches: 8. CDR3 region: CASKSDRGRGYTF. The DNA of the CDR3 is TGTGCCAGTAAGTCAGACAGGGGTCGTGGCTACACCTTC. Variable domain in full (rest from reference TRBV19 and TRBJ1-2): DGGITQSPKYLFRKEGQNVTLSCEQNLNHDAMYWYRQDPGQGLRLIYYSQIVNDFQKGDIAEGYSVSREKKESFPLTVTSAQKNPTAFYLCASKSDRGRGYTFGSGTRLTVV.

CDR3 DNA: TGTGCCAGCTCGATTCAGGGGAGCGCTAATGAAAAACTGTTTTTT. This translates into CASSIQGSANEKLFF. The chain employs TRBV18 and TRBJ1-4, with D possibly TRBD1 on 6 matching bases. Germline CDR1 is KGHSH and CDR2 is LQKENI. This CDR3 has 15 residues. Trimming took off 6 bases at V and 3 bases at J, with 14 bases between the two ends.

This clone is a singleton in its sample. The chain combines TRBV7-3 with TRBJ2-2; a possible D gene is TRBD1 (5 bases). The CDR3 sequence is 14 residues long. V was pared by 6 bases and J by 7 bases, with 15 bases between. The germline V gene encodes CDR1 SGHTA and CDR2 FQGTGA. The CDR3 reads CASSFQTDFGELFF. CDR3 in DNA: TGTGCCAGCAGTTTCCAGACAGACTTCGGGGAGCTGTTTTTT.

The genes are TRBV5-1 and TRBJ2-1; 11 nucleotides match TRBD2. The CDR3 has 15 residues. CDR1 SGHRS and CDR2 YFSETQ come from the germline V gene. Unmatched junction bases numbered 3, after V lost 4 bases and J lost 3 bases. The CDR3 loop reads CASSATSGSYNEQFF. The CDR3 nucleotides are TGCGCCAGCAGCGCCACTAGCGGGAGCTACAATGAGCAGTTCTTC. Combining the CDR3 with reference TRBV5-1 and TRBJ2-1 gives the whole variable domain KAGVTQTPRYLIKTRGQQVTLSCSPISGHRSVSWYQQTPGQGLQFLFEYFSETQRNKGNFPGRFSGRQFSNSRSEMNVSTLELGDSALYLCASSATSGSYNEQFFGPGTRLTVL.

V and J are TRBV6-1 and TRBJ2-1, with TRBD2 matching 13 bases. Germline V CDR1 and CDR2: MNHNS, SASEGT. This CDR3 contains 15 residues. J lost 10 bases, V lost 5 bases, and 8 bases had no gene match. CDR3 loop: CASSQRLAGGLEQFF. The CDR3 DNA follows: TGTGCCAGCAGTCAGAGACTAGCGGGAGGTCTGGAGCAGTTCTTC.

The chain has TRBV2 and TRBJ1-5; D unclear. Between the trimmed V and J ends, which lost 7 bases and 6 bases, there was a span of 19 bases. The CDR3 covers 15 residues. Looked up from germline, CDR1 is SNHLY and CDR2 is FYNNEI. The CDR3 bases are TGTGCCAGCACCAAAGGAGATACAGAGGGTCAGCCCCAGCATTTT. Its translation is CASTKGDTEGQPQHF.

This chain connects TRBV6-6 to TRBJ2-7; D unclear. V was clipped by 7 bases and J by 0 bases, with 4 bases between them. This CDR3 is 11 amino acids long. Per germline, CDR1 MNHNY and CDR2 SVGAGI (reference sequence). The CDR3 loop is CASTSSYEQYF. The CDR3 DNA follows: TGTGCCAGCACTTCCTCCTACGAGCAGTACTTC.

V and J are TRBV2 and TRBJ2-1; 7 bases are shared with TRBD2. V trimming: 6 bases; J trimming: 0 bases; junction bases outside the gene matches: 5. The CDR3 runs 15 residues. Germline loops: CDR1 SNHLY, CDR2 FYNNEI. The CDR3 nucleotides are TGTGCCAGCAGGGCTCAGCGGGACTCCTACAATGAGCAGTTCTTC. It specifies CASRAQRDSYNEQFF.

This chain connects TRBV7-2 to TRBJ2-3, with D possibly being TRBD2 (5 bases). Germline CDR1 SGHTA, CDR2 FQGNSA. Trimming removed 5 bases from V and 2 bases from J, with 11 bases in between. This CDR3 is 14 amino acids long. The CDR3 nucleotides are TGTGCCAGCAGCCCGGGGTGGTCCACAGATACGCAGTATTTT. As protein: CASSPGWSTDTQYF.

The V gene is TRBV6-5, the J gene TRBJ1-1; possible D gene TRBD1, 5 bases. The CDR3 consists of 16 residues. CDR1 MNHEY and CDR2 SVGAGI come from the germline V gene. V lost 2 bases, J lost 4 bases, and 17 bases lay in between. The CDR3 sequence: CASSYLKGQGPTEAFF. For the CDR3, the DNA is TGTGCCAGCAGTTACCTTAAGGGGCAGGGCCCCACTGAAGCTTTCTTT.

The chain links TRBV6-1 to TRBJ2-1; unclear D gene. V gave up 4 bases and J gave up 5 bases, with 9 bases separating them. The germline CDR1 and CDR2 sequences are MNHNS and SASEGT. The CDR3 contains 13 residues. CDR3 in amino acids: CASSGRADNEQFF. The CDR3 DNA sequence: TGTGCCAGCAGTGGTCGAGCAGACAATGAGCAGTTCTTC.

The sample holds a few counts of this clone. This chain connects TRBV28 to TRBJ2-3; 7 bases fit TRBD1. This CDR3 comprises 17 residues. Germline CDR1 MDHEN, CDR2 SYDVKM. Unmatched junction bases numbered 14, after V lost 4 bases and J lost 4 bases. The CDR3 here is CASSSGPRQGRPDTQYF. The CDR3 coding sequence is TGTGCCAGCAGTTCAGGTCCCCGACAGGGTCGTCCAGATACGCAGTATTTT. Supplemented by reference TRBV28 and TRBJ2-3, the full variable domain reads DVKVTQSSRYLVKRTGEKVFLECVQDMDHENMFWYRQDPGLGLRLIYFSYDVKMKEKGDIPEGYSVSREKKERFSLILESASTNQTSMYLCASSSGPRQGRPDTQYFGPGTRLTVL.

The chain joins TRBV6-5 to TRBJ2-3, with unresolved D. V dropped 5 bases and J dropped 6 bases, with 9 bases sitting between them. CDR1 is MNHEY and CDR2 is SVGAGI in the germline V gene. This CDR3 is built from 12 residues. CDR3 nucleotides: TGTGCCAGCAGTCCACCGTCCGATACGCAGTATTTT. Residues: CASSPPSDTQYF.

The chain carries TRBV6-6 and TRBJ1-1, with TRBD1 matching over 7 bases. The CDR3 spans 16 residues. Germline values: CDR1 MNHNY, CDR2 SVGAGI (reference sequence). V dropped 7 bases and J dropped 2; count of bases not matched to a gene: 13. CDR3 bases: TGTGCCAGCATCCAGGGGGGCGAGCGTGGAAACACTGAAGCTTTCTTT. Translating it yields CASIQGGERGNTEAFF.

This chain links TRBV6-5 with TRBJ2-3; D is uncertain. V was cut by 10 bases and J by 2 bases, with 16 bases left in between. Germline V gives CDR1 MNHEY, CDR2 SVGAGI. This CDR3 region has 14 residues. The CDR3 region has the DNA TGTGCCACTAAACCCGGACCTTACACAGATACGCAGTATTTT. Translation gives CATKPGPYTDTQYF.